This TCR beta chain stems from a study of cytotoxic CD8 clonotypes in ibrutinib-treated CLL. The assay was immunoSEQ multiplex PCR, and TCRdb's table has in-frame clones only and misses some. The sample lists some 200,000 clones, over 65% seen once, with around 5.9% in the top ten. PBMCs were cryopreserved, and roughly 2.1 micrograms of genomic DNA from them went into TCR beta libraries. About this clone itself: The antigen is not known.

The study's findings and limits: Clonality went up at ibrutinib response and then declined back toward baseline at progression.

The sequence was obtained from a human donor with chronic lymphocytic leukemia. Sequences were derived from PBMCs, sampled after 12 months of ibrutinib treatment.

CDR3 amino acids: CASSQEFGDTGELFF. CDR3 DNA sequence: TGCGCCAGCAGCCAAGAATTCGGGGACACCGGGGAGCTGTTTTTT. The chain has TRBV4-1 and TRBJ2-2; D possibly corresponds to TRBD2 (5 bases). The CDR3 extends over 15 amino acids. Trimming cost V 0 bases and J 3 bases, with 8 bases left between them. Germline V gives CDR1 MGHRA, CDR2 YSYEKL.